Below, 31 T cell receptor beta chains from the same sample are listed, as sequenced in a study of cytotoxic CD8 clonotypes in ibrutinib-treated CLL. The data were produced by immunoSEQ multiplex PCR, yet TCRdb's version contains in-frame clones alone and is incomplete. The sample lists 75,000 to 80,000 clones, around four fifths occurring once. Here the sequenced sample was PBMCs, taken after 24 months of ibrutinib treatment. The origin of the receptors is a human donor with chronic lymphocytic leukemia.

The chain has TRBV5-6 and TRBJ2-3, with no clear D. Germline CDR1 SGHDT, CDR2 YYEEEE. The CDR3 is 14 residues long. V was pared by 2 bases and J by 1 base, with 8 bases between. The CDR3 nucleotides are TGTGCCAGCAGCTTCGGCTCCCGCACAGATACGCAGTATTTT. Its translation: CASSFGSRTDTQYF.

In this sample, this clone turned up a few times. The chain combines TRBV7-6 with TRBJ2-7; 8 bases match TRBD2. The CDR3 contains 15 residues. With 0 bases clipped from V and 5 bases from J, the junction kept 6 bases outside the gene matches. Germline CDR1 and CDR2: SGHVS and FNYEAQ. The CDR3 protein is CASSLAPGSGNEQYF. The DNA of the CDR3 is TGTGCCAGCAGCTTAGCTCCGGGTAGCGGGAACGAGCAGTACTTC.

The V and J genes are TRBV23-1 and TRBJ1-5, with D possibly matching TRBD1 (5 bases). TRBV23-1 is given ORF status, its function remaining uncertain. This CDR3 contains 13 residues. V gave up 3 bases and J gave up 10 bases, with 13 bases separating them. CDR3 nucleotides: TGCGCCAGCAGTCAGCGGCGGACAAGCCCCCAGCATTTT. The encoded protein is CASSQRRTSPQHF.

This clone was observed once. This chain connects TRBV20-1 to TRBJ2-7, with D unresolved. This CDR3 is 11 amino acids long. V was shortened by 1 base and J by 3 bases, with 4 bases between the two germline ends. CDR1 DFQATT and CDR2 SNEGSKA come from the germline V gene (reference sequence). CDR3 region: CSARVRYEQYF. The CDR3 DNA reads TGCAGTGCTAGAGTCCGCTACGAGCAGTACTTC.

The rearrangement links TRBV6-5 to TRBJ1-1; perhaps TRBD1 as D (5 bases). CDR3 length: 14 amino acids. V lost 2 bases and J 7 bases, leaving 14 bases between the germline ends. Germline V CDR1 and CDR2: MNHEY, SVGAGI. The CDR3 protein is CASSYRGVLGEAFF. CDR3 in DNA: TGTGCCAGCAGTTACCGGGGGGTACTTGGTGAAGCTTTCTTT.

The J gene is TRBJ1-2, the V gene TRBV27, with 8 bases fitting TRBD1. The CDR3 contains 13 residues. V was clipped by 5 bases and J by 4 bases; unmatched bases: 3. CDR1 MNHEY and CDR2 SMNVEV come from the germline V gene (reference sequence). DNA of the CDR3: TGTGCCAGCAGTCAGGGGGCCTCCTATGGCTACACCTTC. Translated, it gives CASSQGASYGYTF.

The rearrangement links TRBV9 to TRBJ2-5; unclear D gene. V was trimmed by 0 bases and J by 1 base, leaving 4 bases between them. Germline V gene sequence: CDR1 SGDLS, CDR2 YYNGEE. The CDR3 consists of 13 residues. The CDR3 nucleotides read TGTGCCAGCAGCGTAGGTGTCCAAGAGACCCAGTACTTC. This encodes CASSVGVQETQYF.

The V and J genes are TRBV7-8 and TRBJ2-5; 8 bases match TRBD2. The J segment lost 8 bases and the V segment lost 5 bases, leaving 19 bases of the junction unmatched. From germline, CDR1 is SGHVS and CDR2 FQNEAQ. This CDR3 has 17 residues. The CDR3, as DNA: TGTGCCAGCAGCCACCCACGGGGTTCGGAGCGGGGGCTAACCCAGTACTTC. It encodes CASSHPRGSERGLTQYF.

The rearrangement joins TRBV7-9 to TRBJ2-7; no clear D. V lost 4 bases and J lost 1, with 11 bases in between. CDR3 length equals 14 residues. Germline CDR1 reads SEHNR; CDR2 reads FQNEAQ (reference sequence). The CDR3 spells CASSSPGLSYEQYF. In DNA form, the CDR3 reads TGTGCCAGCAGCTCACCGGGCCTTTCCTACGAGCAGTACTTC.

This chain connects TRBV7-7 to TRBJ2-1, with 12 bases lining up with TRBD1. The CDR3 covers 14 residues. The germline CDR1 and CDR2 sequences are SSHAT and FNYEAQ (reference sequence). V trimming: 5 bases; J trimming: 7 bases; junction bases outside the gene matches: 3. CDR3 in amino acids: CASSRDRGLNEQFF. CDR3 bases: TGTGCCAGCAGCCGGGACAGGGGGCTGAATGAGCAGTTCTTC.

This chain connects TRBV2 to TRBJ1-1, with 9 nucleotides matching TRBD1. Trimming at V came to 6 bases and at J to 5 bases, leaving 4 bases not matched to a gene. The CDR3 contains 13 residues. From germline, CDR1 is SNHLY and CDR2 FYNNEI. The CDR3 loop is CASSMDRGTEAFF. The CDR3 nucleotides are TGTGCCAGCAGCATGGACAGGGGAACTGAAGCTTTCTTT.

This clone was observed a handful of times. The rearrangement joins TRBV7-2 to TRBJ2-7, with TRBD2 identical over 12 bases. The CDR3 spans 17 residues. Germline-derived CDR1 and CDR2 are SGHTA and FQGNSA. After removal of 5 bases from V and 6 bases from J, the junction contained 14 bases not matched to a gene. The CDR3 nucleotides are TGTGCCAGCAGCCTAGGTGGGGGGACTAGCGGGCAGGGCGAGCAGTACTTC. Residues: CASSLGGGTSGQGEQYF.

The genes are TRBV28 and TRBJ2-4; TRBD2 agrees at 9 bases. V was clipped by 6 bases and J by 4 bases; unmatched bases: 13. There are 17 residues in the CDR3. CDR1 and CDR2 from the germline V gene are MDHEN and SYDVKM. CDR3 sequence: CASSIRLAALTKNIQYF. Here the CDR3 DNA reads TGTGCCAGCAGCATACGACTAGCGGCCCTAACTAAAAACATTCAGTACTTC.

The V gene is TRBV18, the J gene TRBJ2-5; 8 positions match TRBD1. The germline V gene encodes CDR1 KGHSH and CDR2 LQKENI. Trimming removed 5 bases from V and 0 bases from J; junction bases left unmatched: 2. This CDR3 has 14 amino acids. DNA of the CDR3: TGTGCCAGCTCATGGGGACAGGACCAAGAGACCCAGTACTTC. Protein sequence: CASSWGQDQETQYF.

J is TRBJ2-3 and V is TRBV27, with 7 bases aligning to TRBD1. This CDR3 contains 17 residues. Per the germline V gene, CDR1 is MNHEY and CDR2 is SMNVEV (reference sequence). V shed 0 bases, J shed 2 bases, and the junction held 8 bases outside the gene matches. The CDR3 is CASSLSMTGSLTDTQYF. The DNA of the CDR3 is TGTGCCAGCAGTTTATCGATGACAGGGTCCCTCACAGATACGCAGTATTTT.

CDR3 amino acids: CASSARLAGSNGELFF. The CDR3 DNA follows: TGTGCCAGCAGCGCCAGACTAGCGGGATCTAACGGGGAGCTGTTTTTT. This chain links TRBV9 with TRBJ2-2, with 11 nucleotides matching TRBD2. V lost 3 bases, J lost 7 bases, and 8 bases stayed unmatched. The CDR3 covers 16 residues. Germline-derived CDR1 and CDR2 are SGDLS and YYNGEE.

This clone was observed a single time. The chain uses TRBV5-4 and TRBJ2-3; D might be TRBD1 or TRBD2, each matching 5 bases. The germline CDR1 and CDR2 sequences are SGHNT and YYREEE (reference sequence). Deletions cut 2 bases from V and 4 bases from J, with 14 bases between. The CDR3 is made up of 15 amino acids. The CDR3 spells CASSFGGSRSDTQYF. CDR3 bases: TGTGCCAGCAGCTTTGGGGGAAGCCGCTCAGATACGCAGTATTTT.

The V and J genes are TRBV19 and TRBJ1-5; no clear D. The CDR3 has 15 residues. The V end lost 7 bases, the J end lost 0 bases, and 13 bases lay between the germline ends. Germline V CDR1 and CDR2: LNHDA, SQIVND (reference sequence). The CDR3 DNA is TGTGCCAGTACCAAGGACCAGGTTAGCAATCAGCCCCAGCATTTT. Encoded protein: CASTKDQVSNQPQHF.

The chain links TRBV6-6 to TRBJ2-7; the D call may be TRBD1 or TRBD2 (5 bases each). Trimming removed 7 bases from V and 4 bases from J, with 11 bases in between. The CDR3 is 12 amino acids. CDR1 and CDR2 from the germline V gene are MNHNY and SVGAGI (reference sequence). The CDR3 DNA sequence: TGTGCCAGCACCCGGGACGGGTACGAGCAGTACTTC. It translates to CASTRDGYEQYF.

The V call is TRBV30, the J call TRBJ1-5; TRBD1 agrees at 10 bases. Germline-derived CDR1 and CDR2 are GTSNPN and SVGIG (reference sequence). The CDR3 is 19 amino acids. V shed 1 base, J shed 4 bases, and the junction held 16 bases outside the gene matches. In DNA form, the CDR3 reads TGTGCCTGGAGTGCCCGACAGGGGGCTTCGTTTAGGGGAAATCAGCCCCAGCATTTT. Translating gives CAWSARQGASFRGNQPQHF.

In its sample, this clone was seen once. V usage is TRBV6-6 and J usage is TRBJ2-3, with D perhaps given as TRBD1 or TRBD2 (6 bases each). CDR1 and CDR2 from the germline V gene are MNHNY and SVGAGI (reference sequence). This CDR3 contains 16 residues. The V and J ends lost 0 bases and 0 bases respectively, with 10 bases between them. The CDR3 sequence: CASSYSTGGSTDTQYF. The CDR3 DNA reads TGTGCCAGCAGTTACTCGACCGGGGGCAGCACAGATACGCAGTATTTT.

By share of the sample, this clone is medium-sized (0.01 to 0.1%). The same CDR3 can be traced to other DNA sequences in this sample. CDR3 amino acids: CASSYGNYEQYF. DNA of the CDR3: TGTGCCAGCAGTTACGGGAACTACGAGCAGTACTTC. The chain uses TRBV6-6 and TRBJ2-7; D gene uncertain. V was shortened by 2 bases and J by 3 bases, with 5 bases between the two germline ends. The CDR3 runs to 12 residues. Germline assignment: CDR1 MNHNY and CDR2 SVGAGI (reference sequence).

This rearrangement joins TRBV6-6 to TRBJ2-1; D is perhaps TRBD1 or TRBD2 (5 bases each). The CDR3 consists of 13 residues. Germline assignment: CDR1 MNHNY and CDR2 SVGAGI (reference sequence). Trimming stripped 10 bases from V and 4 bases from J, with 14 bases between. Here the CDR3 reads CATQLGTYNEQFF. The CDR3 nucleotides are TGTGCCACCCAGCTGGGGACGTACAATGAGCAGTTCTTC.

CDR3 sequence reads: CASSIGGQGGYEQYF. The DNA of the CDR3 is TGTGCCAGCAGCATTGGGGGACAGGGGGGCTACGAGCAGTACTTC. V and J are TRBV7-6 and TRBJ2-7; TRBD1 matches at 11 bases. Germline lookup yields CDR1 SGHVS and CDR2 FNYEAQ. J was trimmed by 3 bases and V by 5 bases; bases with no gene match: 6. The CDR3 extends over 15 amino acids.

The chain uses TRBV7-3 and TRBJ2-4, with 8 bases fitting TRBD1. In germline, CDR1 is SGHTA, CDR2 FQGTGA. This CDR3 has 17 amino acids. After removal of 2 bases from V and 2 bases from J, the junction contained 8 bases not matched to a gene. Here the CDR3 DNA reads TGTGCCAGCAGCTTAGGTCCAGGACAGGGTTCCAAAAACATTCAGTACTTC. Encoded protein: CASSLGPGQGSKNIQYF.

V and J are TRBV19 and TRBJ2-3; 8 positions agree with TRBD2. The germline V gene has CDR1 LNHDA and CDR2 SQIVND (reference sequence). This CDR3 spans 18 amino acids. J gave up 0 bases and V 1 base, and 9 bases lay outside the gene matches. CDR3 DNA sequence: TGTGCCAGTAGTATAGTGGGGCGACTAGCGTTTAGCACAGATACGCAGTATTTT. Translation: CASSIVGRLAFSTDTQYF.

The chain uses TRBV30 and TRBJ2-7, with 11 nucleotides matching TRBD2. The ends lost 0 bases at V and 4 bases at J; junction bases unmatched: 8. CDR3 length: 16 amino acids. Germline V gene lookup returns CDR1 GTSNPN and CDR2 SVGIG (reference sequence). The CDR3 is CAWSVPTSGMPYEQYF. CDR3 nucleotides: TGTGCCTGGAGTGTCCCGACTAGCGGGATGCCTTACGAGCAGTACTTC.

J is TRBJ2-5 and V is TRBV5-4, with TRBD1 matching over 9 bases. V lost 5 bases and J lost 3; bases outside the gene matches: 8. The CDR3 is made up of 15 amino acids. CDR1 is SGHNT, CDR2 YYREEE, per germline (reference sequence). The CDR3 nucleotides are TGTGCCAGCAGACCAGGGGACAGGGTAGAAGAGACCCAGTACTTC. This gives the protein CASRPGDRVEETQYF.

The chain joins TRBV7-8 to TRBJ1-5; D possibly corresponds to TRBD1 (5 bases). Trimming took off 8 bases at V and 7 bases at J, with 15 bases between the two ends. CDR1 SGHVS and CDR2 FQNEAQ come from the germline V gene. This CDR3 comprises 13 residues. The CDR3 is CASGRAGGQPQHF. DNA of the CDR3: TGTGCCAGCGGTCGGGCGGGGGGACAGCCCCAGCATTTT. The variable domain in full, with the rest retrieved from reference TRBV7-8 and TRBJ1-5, is GAGVSQSPRYKVAKRGQDVALRCDPISGHVSLFWYQQALGQGPEFLTYFQNEAQLDKSGLPSDRFFAERPEGSVSTLKIQRTQQEDSAVYLCASGRAGGQPQHFGDGTRLSIL.

The chain links TRBV6-5 to TRBJ2-1; D not certain. Germline-derived CDR1 and CDR2 are MNHEY and SVGAGI. The germline V and J ends were trimmed by 2 bases and 9 bases, with 8 bases remaining between them. The CDR3 contains 12 residues. The CDR3 spells CASSYGWGEQFF. In DNA, the CDR3 is TGTGCCAGCAGTTACGGGTGGGGTGAGCAGTTCTTC.

This clone was seen just once. The chain uses TRBV18 and TRBJ2-1, with D perhaps TRBD1 (5 bases). From germline, CDR1 is KGHSH and CDR2 LQKENI. The ends were cut back, 6 bases at V and 5 bases at J, with 14 bases in the middle. This CDR3 comprises 14 residues. The CDR3 protein is CASSLDRLDNEQFF. Here the CDR3 DNA reads TGTGCCAGCTCCCTAGACAGACTGGACAATGAGCAGTTCTTC.